The T cell receptor beta chain under discussion was sequenced for a study of ipilimumab plus nivolumab after autologous stem cell transplantation. This CDR3 comprises 18 residues. CDR1 and CDR2 (germline): MDHEN, SYDVKM. V was clipped by 8 bases and J by 4 bases, with 27 bases between them. Checkpoint therapy with ipilimumab 1 mg/kg began 14 to 28 days after transplant. The protocol was immunoSEQ multiplex PCR, while the TCRdb copy is restricted to in-frame clones and leaves out a portion. The data show over 8,000 clones, 65% to 80% seen once. This sample comprised PBMCs, obtained in a trial of ipilimumab plus nivolumab as post-transplant consolidation. This TCR derives from a female donor with multiple myeloma. This rearrangement joins TRBV28 to TRBJ1-3, with no clear D. Here the CDR3 reads CASLVSKGRPKNGNTIYF. The CDR3 nucleotides read TGTGCCAGCCTAGTTTCGAAGGGCAGGCCGAAGAACGGAAACACCATATATTTT.